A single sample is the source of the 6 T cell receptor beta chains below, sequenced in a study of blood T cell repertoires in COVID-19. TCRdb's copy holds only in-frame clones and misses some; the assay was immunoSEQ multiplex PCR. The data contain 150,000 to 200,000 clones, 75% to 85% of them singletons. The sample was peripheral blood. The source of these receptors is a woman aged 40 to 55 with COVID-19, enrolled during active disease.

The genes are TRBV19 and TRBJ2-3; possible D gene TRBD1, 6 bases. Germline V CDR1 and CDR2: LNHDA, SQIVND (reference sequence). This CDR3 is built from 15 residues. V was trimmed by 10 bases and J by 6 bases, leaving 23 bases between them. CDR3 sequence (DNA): TGTGCCACCCGAATGGGGCAGGGGACGGGGGATACGCAGTATTTT. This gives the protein CATRMGQGTGDTQYF. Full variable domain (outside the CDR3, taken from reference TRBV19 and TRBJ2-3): DGGITQSPKYLFRKEGQNVTLSCEQNLNHDAMYWYRQDPGQGLRLIYYSQIVNDFQKGDIAEGYSVSREKKESFPLTVTSAQKNPTAFYLCATRMGQGTGDTQYFGPGTRLTVL.

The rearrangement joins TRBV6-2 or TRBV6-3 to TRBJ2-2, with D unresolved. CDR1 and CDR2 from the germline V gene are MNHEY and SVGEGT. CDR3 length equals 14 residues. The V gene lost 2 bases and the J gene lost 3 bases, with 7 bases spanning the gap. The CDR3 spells CASSYVSHTGELFF. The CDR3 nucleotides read TGTGCCAGCAGTTACGTCTCTCACACCGGGGAGCTGTTTTTT.

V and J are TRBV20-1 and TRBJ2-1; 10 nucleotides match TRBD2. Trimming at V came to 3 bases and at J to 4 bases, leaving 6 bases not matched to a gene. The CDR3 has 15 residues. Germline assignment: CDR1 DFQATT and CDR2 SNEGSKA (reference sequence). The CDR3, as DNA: TGCAGTGCTAGTTTACTAGCGGGGCCATACAATGAGCAGTTCTTC. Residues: CSASLLAGPYNEQFF.

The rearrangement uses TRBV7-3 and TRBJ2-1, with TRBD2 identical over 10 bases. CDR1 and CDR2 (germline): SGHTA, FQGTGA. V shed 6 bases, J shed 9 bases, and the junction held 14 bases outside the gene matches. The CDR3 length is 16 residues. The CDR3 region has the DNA TGTGCCAGCAGTCGCAACCAGGCTAGCGGGGGTGTTGAGCAGTTCTTC. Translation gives CASSRNQASGGVEQFF.

In DNA form, the CDR3 reads TGTGCCAGCAGGCGGGGGGCTCAGACTGAAGCTTTCTTT. Amino acids: CASRRGAQTEAFF. V gene TRBV2 combines with J gene TRBJ1-1; D may be TRBD1 (6 bases). The length of the CDR3 is 13 residues. Trimming pared 6 bases from V and 5 bases from J, leaving 13 bases between. Germline V CDR1 and CDR2: SNHLY, FYNNEI.

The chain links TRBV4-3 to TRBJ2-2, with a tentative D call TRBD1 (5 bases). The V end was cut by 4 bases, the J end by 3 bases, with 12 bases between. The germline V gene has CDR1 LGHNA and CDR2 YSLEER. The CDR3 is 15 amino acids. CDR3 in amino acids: CASSPRVGYTGELFF. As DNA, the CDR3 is TGCGCCAGCAGCCCCAGGGTAGGGTACACCGGGGAGCTGTTTTTT.